A selection of T cell receptor beta chains follows, all from one sample in a study of a mutant IDH1 vaccine in newly diagnosed glioma. No antigen is known for these receptors. Profiling relied on immunoSEQ multiplex PCR, and the TCRdb table lists in-frame clones only, not all of them. The table shows tens of thousands of clones, with around 85% occurring only once. The sequences come from PBMCs, collected from a glioma patient whose treatment included an IDH1 peptide vaccine. The receptors originated from a woman between 45 and 65 years old with glioma. Each CDR3 is given with its conserved first and last residue. The order of the fields is clone size, V gene, D gene, J gene, CDR3 DNA, CDR3 protein. A D gene is named only where the DNA matches it firmly. The size of a clone is reported for some rows only, either as once, few or many, or as a class for expanded clones.

>.|TRBV6-5|.|TRBJ2-7
TGTGCCAGCAGTTGGGGTGGGGCTCCCTCCTACGAGCAGTACTTC
CASSWGGAPSYEQYF
>.|TRBV2|.|TRBJ1-1
TGTGCCAGCATTCAGAGAAGGGGCGCAGACACTGAAGCTTTCTTT
CASIQRRGADTEAFF
>.|TRBV25-1|.|TRBJ1-2
TGTGCCAGCAGTGAAACAGGGATCTATGGCTACACCTTC
CASSETGIYGYTF
>.|TRBV28|.|TRBJ1-5
TGTGCCAGCAGTTTAGTGGCAGGGAGGACAGGCAATCAGCCCCAGCATTTT
CASSLVAGRTGNQPQHF
>.|TRBV2|TRBD2|TRBJ2-7
TGTGCCAGCAGTGAAGGGCCGGGAGGGATATACGAGCAGTACTTC
CASSEGPGGIYEQYF
>.|TRBV19|.|TRBJ1-2
TGTGCCAGTAGTATGACAGTCTATGGCTACACCTTC
CASSMTVYGYTF
>.|TRBV15|TRBD1|TRBJ1-5
TGTGCCACCAGCAGAGGACAGGGTATCGATCAGCCCCAGCATTTT
CATSRGQGIDQPQHF
>.|TRBV5-6|.|TRBJ2-7
TGTGCCAGCAGCTCTGCAAGGACCGGAATCTACGAGCAGTACTTC
CASSSARTGIYEQYF
>.|TRBV2|TRBD1|TRBJ1-4
TGTGCCAGCACCCGGGACAGAGATCAACTAGCGTTTTTT
CASTRDRDQLAFF
>.|TRBV14|TRBD2|TRBJ2-7
TGTGCCAGCAGCCATACGGTAGCGGGGGGTTCCCGCTACGAGCAGTACTTC
CASSHTVAGGSRYEQYF
>.|TRBV13|.|TRBJ2-7
TGTGCCAGCAGCCCCGCCGGACCTTCCTCCGAGCAGTACTTC
CASSPAGPSSEQYF
>few|TRBV7-9|.|TRBJ2-3
TGTGCCAGCAGCCCGACGGCTGATACGCAGTATTTT
CASSPTADTQYF
>.|TRBV6-1|TRBD1|TRBJ1-1
TGTGCCAGCAGTGAAGGTCCAGGGGGTAACACTGAAGCTTTCTTT
CASSEGPGGNTEAFF
>.|TRBV7-3|TRBD1|TRBJ2-2
TGTGCCAGCAGTCCACCGGGACAGGGGGCCACCGGGGAGCTGTTTTTT
CASSPPGQGATGELFF
>.|TRBV11-2|.|TRBJ2-7
TGTGCCAGCAGCTCCCTGCATCGGCCCCACGAGCAGTACTTC
CASSSLHRPHEQYF
>.|TRBV10-3|.|TRBJ2-5
TGTGCCATCAGTGAGCACAGGGAAGACACCCAGTACTTC
CAISEHREDTQYF
>.|TRBV6-5|.|TRBJ2-6
TGTGCCAGCAGTTACTTCTCTGGGGCCAACGTCCTGACTTTC
CASSYFSGANVLTF
>.|TRBV5-1|.|TRBJ1-4
TGCGCCAGCAGCGCAGACTCGTATGGGGAAAAACTGTTTTTT
CASSADSYGEKLFF
>.|TRBV7-7|.|TRBJ2-4
TGTGCTAGCAGCTCTAAGACAGTGACCAAAGCCAAAAACATTCAGTACTTC
CASSSKTVTKAKNIQYF
>.|TRBV2|TRBD2|TRBJ2-3
TGTGCCAGCAGTGAAAGGGCTAGCGGGAGAGATACGCAGTATTTT
CASSERASGRDTQYF
>once|TRBV27|.|TRBJ1-5
TGTGCCAGCAGTTTAACAGGGAGCAATCAGCCCCAGCATTTT
CASSLTGSNQPQHF
>.|TRBV28|TRBD2|TRBJ2-7
TGTGCCAGCAGCCCCGGGACTAGCGGCCTCTACGAGCAGTACTTC
CASSPGTSGLYEQYF
>.|TRBV19|.|TRBJ2-2
TGTGCCAGTAGTATGAAGGGGTGGACCGGGGAGCTGTTTTTT
CASSMKGWTGELFF
>few|TRBV30|TRBD1|TRBJ1-5
TGTGCCTGGAGTCCAACAGGGGGCAGACAGCCCCAGCATTTT
CAWSPTGGRQPQHF
>.|TRBV11-2|.|TRBJ1-4
TGTGCCAGCAGCTTATTCCGAAATTTAGCAACTAATGAAAAACTGTTTTTT
CASSLFRNLATNEKLFF
>.|TRBV29-1|.|TRBJ2-1
TGCAGCTCCGGGACGTACAATGAGCAGTTCTTC
CSSGTYNEQFF